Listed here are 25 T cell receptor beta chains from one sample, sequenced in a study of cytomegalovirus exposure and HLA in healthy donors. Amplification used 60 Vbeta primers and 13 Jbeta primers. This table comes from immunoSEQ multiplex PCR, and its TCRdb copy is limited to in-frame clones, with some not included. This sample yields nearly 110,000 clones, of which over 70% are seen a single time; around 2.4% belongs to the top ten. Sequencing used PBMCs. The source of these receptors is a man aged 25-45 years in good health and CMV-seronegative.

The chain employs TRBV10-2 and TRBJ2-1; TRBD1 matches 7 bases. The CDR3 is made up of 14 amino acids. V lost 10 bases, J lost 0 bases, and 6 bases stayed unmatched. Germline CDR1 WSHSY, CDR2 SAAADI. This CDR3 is CATGQASSYNEQFF. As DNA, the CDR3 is TGCGCCACCGGACAGGCGAGCTCCTACAATGAGCAGTTCTTC.

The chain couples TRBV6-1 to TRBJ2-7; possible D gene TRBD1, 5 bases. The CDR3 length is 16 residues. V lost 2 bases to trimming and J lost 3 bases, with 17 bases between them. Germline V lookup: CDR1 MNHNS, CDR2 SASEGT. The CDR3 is CASSERGRGRLYEQYF. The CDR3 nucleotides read TGTGCCAGCAGTGAAAGGGGAAGGGGCAGGCTCTACGAGCAGTACTTC.

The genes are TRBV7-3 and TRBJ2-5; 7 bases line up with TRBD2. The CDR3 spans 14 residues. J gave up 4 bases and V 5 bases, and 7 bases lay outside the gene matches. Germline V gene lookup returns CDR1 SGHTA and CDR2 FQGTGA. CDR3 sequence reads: CASSLSGLGETQYF. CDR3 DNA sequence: TGTGCCAGCAGCCTTAGCGGGCTGGGAGAGACCCAGTACTTC.

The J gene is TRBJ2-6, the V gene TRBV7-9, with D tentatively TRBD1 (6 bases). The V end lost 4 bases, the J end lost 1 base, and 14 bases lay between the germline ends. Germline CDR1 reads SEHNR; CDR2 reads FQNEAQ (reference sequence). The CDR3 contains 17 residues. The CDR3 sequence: CASSSNRVGSGANVLTF. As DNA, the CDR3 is TGTGCCAGCAGCTCAAACAGGGTAGGGTCTGGGGCCAACGTCCTGACTTTC.

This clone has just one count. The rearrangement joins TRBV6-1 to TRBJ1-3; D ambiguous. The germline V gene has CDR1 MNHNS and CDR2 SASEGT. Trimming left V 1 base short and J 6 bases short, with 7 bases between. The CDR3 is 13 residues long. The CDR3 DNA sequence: TGTGCCAGCAGTGAAGTAGGAGAAAACACCATATATTTT. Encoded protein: CASSEVGENTIYF.

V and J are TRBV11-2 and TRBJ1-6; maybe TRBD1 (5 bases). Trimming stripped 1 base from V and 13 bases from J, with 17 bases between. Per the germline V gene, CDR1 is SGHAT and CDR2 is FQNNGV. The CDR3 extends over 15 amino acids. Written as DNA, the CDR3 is TGTGCCAGCAGCTTAGTCCGGACACCGAATGTCCCCCTCCACTTT. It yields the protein CASSLVRTPNVPLHF. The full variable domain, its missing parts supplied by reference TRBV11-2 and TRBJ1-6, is EAGVAQSPRYKIIEKRQSVAFWCNPISGHATLYWYQQILGQGPKLLIQFQNNGVVDDSQLPKDRFSAERLKGVDSTLKIQPAKLEDSAVYLCASSLVRTPNVPLHFGNGTRLTVT.

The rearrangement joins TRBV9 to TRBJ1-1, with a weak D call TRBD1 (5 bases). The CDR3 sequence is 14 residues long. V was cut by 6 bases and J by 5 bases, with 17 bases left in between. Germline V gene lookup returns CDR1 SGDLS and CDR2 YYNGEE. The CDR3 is CASNLWGGGTEAFF. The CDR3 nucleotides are TGTGCCAGCAACCTCTGGGGGGGAGGAACTGAAGCTTTCTTT. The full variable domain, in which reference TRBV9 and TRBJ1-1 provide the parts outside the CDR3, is DSGVTQTPKHLITATGQRVTLRCSPRSGDLSVYWYQQSLDQGLQFLIQYYNGEERAKGNILERFSAQQFPDLHSELNLSSLELGDSALYFCASNLWGGGTEAFFGQGTRLTVV.

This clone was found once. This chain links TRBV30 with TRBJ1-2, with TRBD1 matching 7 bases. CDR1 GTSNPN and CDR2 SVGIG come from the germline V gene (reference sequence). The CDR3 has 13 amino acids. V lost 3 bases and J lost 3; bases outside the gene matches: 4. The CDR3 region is CAWRSGTDYGYTF. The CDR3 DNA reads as TGTGCCTGGAGGTCTGGGACAGACTATGGCTACACCTTC.

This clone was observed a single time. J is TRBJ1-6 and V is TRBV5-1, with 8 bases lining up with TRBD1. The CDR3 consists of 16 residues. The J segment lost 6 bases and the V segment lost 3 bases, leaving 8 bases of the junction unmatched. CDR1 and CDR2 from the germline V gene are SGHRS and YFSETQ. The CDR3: CASSSTPGQANSPLHF. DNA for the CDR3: TGCGCCAGCAGCTCCACCCCGGGACAGGCTAATTCACCCCTCCACTTT.

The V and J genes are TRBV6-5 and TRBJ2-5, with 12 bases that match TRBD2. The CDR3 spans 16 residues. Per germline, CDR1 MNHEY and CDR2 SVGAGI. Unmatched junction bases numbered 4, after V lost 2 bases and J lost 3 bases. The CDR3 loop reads CASSYMWTSGKETQYF. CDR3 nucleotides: TGTGCCAGCAGTTACATGTGGACTAGCGGGAAAGAGACCCAGTACTTC.

The CDR3 reads CASRQAGATEAFF. CDR3 nucleotide sequence: TGTGCCTCTCGACAGGCAGGAGCGACTGAAGCTTTCTTT. The chain carries TRBV30 and TRBJ1-1; D is possibly TRBD1 (6 bases). In germline, CDR1 is GTSNPN, CDR2 SVGIG (reference sequence). The CDR3 contains 13 residues. V dropped 7 bases and J dropped 5 bases, with 17 bases sitting between them.

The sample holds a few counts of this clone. CDR3 protein: CASSYGTAKNTEAFF. CDR3 DNA sequence: TGTGCCAGCAGTTACGGAACAGCCAAAAACACTGAAGCTTTCTTT. This rearrangement joins TRBV6-5 to TRBJ1-1, with D unresolved. The CDR3 is 15 amino acids. The germline V gene has CDR1 MNHEY and CDR2 SVGAGI. Trimming stripped 2 bases from V and 2 bases from J, with 12 bases between.

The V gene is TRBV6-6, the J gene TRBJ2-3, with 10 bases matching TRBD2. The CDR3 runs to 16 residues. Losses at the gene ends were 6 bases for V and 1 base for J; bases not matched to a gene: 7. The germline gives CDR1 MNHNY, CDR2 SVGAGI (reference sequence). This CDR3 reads CASRRRAGGGTDTQYF. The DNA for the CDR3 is TGTGCCAGCAGAAGAAGAGCGGGGGGGGGCACAGATACGCAGTATTTT.

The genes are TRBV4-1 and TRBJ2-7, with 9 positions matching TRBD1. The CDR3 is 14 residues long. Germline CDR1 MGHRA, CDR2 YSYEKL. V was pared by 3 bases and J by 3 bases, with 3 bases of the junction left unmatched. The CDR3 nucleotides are TGCGCCAGCAGCCAGGACAGGGGTTACTACGAGCAGTACTTC. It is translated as CASSQDRGYYEQYF.

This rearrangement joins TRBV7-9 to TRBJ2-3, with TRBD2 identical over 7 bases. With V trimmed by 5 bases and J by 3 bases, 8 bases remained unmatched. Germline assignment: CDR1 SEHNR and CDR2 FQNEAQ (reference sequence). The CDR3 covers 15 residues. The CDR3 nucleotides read TGTGCCAGCAGCCTTGGATCCGGGAGGACAGATACGCAGTATTTT. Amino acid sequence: CASSLGSGRTDTQYF.

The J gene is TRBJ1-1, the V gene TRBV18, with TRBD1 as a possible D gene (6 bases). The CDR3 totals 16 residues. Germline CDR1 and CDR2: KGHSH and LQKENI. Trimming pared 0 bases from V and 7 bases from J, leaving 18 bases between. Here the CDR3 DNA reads TGTGCCAGCTCACCACCGGTATCAGGACCCAGGGGTGAAGCTTTCTTT. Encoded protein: CASSPPVSGPRGEAFF.

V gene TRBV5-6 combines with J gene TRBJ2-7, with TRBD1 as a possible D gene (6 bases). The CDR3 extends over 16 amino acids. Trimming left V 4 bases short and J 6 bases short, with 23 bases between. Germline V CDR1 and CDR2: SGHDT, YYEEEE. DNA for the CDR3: TGTGCCAGCAGCCGCGCCAACACCGCCAGGGGAGTCGAGCAGTACTTC. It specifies CASSRANTARGVEQYF.

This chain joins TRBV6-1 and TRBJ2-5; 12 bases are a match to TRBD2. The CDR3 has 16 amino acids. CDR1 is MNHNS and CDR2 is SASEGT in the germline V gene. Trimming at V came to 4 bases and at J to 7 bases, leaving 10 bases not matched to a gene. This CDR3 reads CASSAPTSGSSGTQYF. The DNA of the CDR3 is TGTGCCAGCAGTGCCCCGACTAGCGGGAGCTCTGGGACCCAGTACTTC.

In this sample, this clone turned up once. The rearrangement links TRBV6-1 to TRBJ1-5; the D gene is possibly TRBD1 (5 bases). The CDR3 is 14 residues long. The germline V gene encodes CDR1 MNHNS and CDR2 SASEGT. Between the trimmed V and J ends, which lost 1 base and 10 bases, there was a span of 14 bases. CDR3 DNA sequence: TGTGCCAGCAGTGAAGGACCCAGGGAAGTACCCCAGCATTTT. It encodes CASSEGPREVPQHF.

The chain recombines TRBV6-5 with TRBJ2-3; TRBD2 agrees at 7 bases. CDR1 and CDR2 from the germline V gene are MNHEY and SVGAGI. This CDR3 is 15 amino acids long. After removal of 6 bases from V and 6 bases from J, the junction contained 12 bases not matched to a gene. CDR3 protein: CASRLQGGSGDTQYF. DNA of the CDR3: TGTGCCAGCAGACTTCAGGGCGGGAGTGGGGATACGCAGTATTTT.

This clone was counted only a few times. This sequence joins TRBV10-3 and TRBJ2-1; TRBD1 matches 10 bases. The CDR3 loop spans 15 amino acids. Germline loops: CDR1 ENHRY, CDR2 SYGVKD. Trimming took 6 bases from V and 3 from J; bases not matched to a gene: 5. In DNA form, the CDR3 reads TGTGCCATCAGGGGGACAGGGGCAAACTACAATGAGCAGTTCTTC. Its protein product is CAIRGTGANYNEQFF.

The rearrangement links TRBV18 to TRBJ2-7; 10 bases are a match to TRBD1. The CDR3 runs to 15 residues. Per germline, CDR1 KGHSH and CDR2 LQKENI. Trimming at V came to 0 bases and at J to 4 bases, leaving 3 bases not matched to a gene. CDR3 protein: CASSPPGQGRYEQYF. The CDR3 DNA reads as TGTGCCAGCTCACCACCGGGACAGGGGCGGTACGAGCAGTACTTC.

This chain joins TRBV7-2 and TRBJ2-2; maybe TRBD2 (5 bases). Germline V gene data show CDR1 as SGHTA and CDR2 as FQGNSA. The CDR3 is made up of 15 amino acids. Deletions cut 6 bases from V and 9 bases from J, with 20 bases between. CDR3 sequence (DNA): TGTGCCAGCAGGGCCGACGGAACTGGAGGCTGGGAGCTGTTTTTT. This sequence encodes CASRADGTGGWELFF.

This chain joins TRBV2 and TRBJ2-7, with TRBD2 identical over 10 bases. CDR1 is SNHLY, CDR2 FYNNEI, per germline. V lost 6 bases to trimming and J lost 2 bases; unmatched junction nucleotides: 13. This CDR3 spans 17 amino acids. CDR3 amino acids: CASRAPTSSGSPYEQYF. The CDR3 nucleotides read TGTGCCAGCAGGGCACCGACCTCTAGCGGGAGCCCCTACGAGCAGTACTTC.

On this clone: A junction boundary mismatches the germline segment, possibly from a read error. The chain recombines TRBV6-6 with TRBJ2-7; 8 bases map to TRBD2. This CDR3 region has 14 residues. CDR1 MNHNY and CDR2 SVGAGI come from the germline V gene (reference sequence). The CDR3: CASRSVQRERVPSF. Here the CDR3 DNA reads TGTGCCAGCAGGAGCGTCCAGCGGGAGCGGGTCCCCAGCTTC.